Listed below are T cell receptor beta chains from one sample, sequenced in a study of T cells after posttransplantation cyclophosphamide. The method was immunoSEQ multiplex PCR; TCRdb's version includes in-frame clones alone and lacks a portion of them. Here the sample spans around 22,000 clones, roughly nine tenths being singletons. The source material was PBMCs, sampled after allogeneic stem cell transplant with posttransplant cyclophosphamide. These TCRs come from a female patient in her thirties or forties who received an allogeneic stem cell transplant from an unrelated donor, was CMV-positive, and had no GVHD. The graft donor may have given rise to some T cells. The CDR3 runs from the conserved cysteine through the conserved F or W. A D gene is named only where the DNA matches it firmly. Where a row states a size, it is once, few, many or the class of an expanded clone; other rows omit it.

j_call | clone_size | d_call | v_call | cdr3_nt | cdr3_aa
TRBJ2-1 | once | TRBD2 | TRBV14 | TGTGCCAGCAGCCAGGGACTAGCGACCTACAATGAGCAGTTCTTC | CASSQGLATYNEQFF
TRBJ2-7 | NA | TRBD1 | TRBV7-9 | TGTGCCAGCAGCTTGGGACAGGGGCAAGCCTACGAGCAGTACTTC | CASSLGQGQAYEQYF
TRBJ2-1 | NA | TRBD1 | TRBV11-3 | TGTGCCAGCATCAATTTAGGGGGCACAGGGGGGCCCTACAATGAGCAGTTCTTC | CASINLGGTGGPYNEQFF
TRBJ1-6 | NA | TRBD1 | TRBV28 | TGTGCCAGCAGTTCGACAGGGAGCTCCTATAATTCACCCCTCCACTTT | CASSSTGSSYNSPLHF
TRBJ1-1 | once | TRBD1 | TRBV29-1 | TGCAGCGGAGAGCGGGACAGGGCCCCTTTGAGAACTGAAGCTTTCTTT | CSGERDRAPLRTEAFF
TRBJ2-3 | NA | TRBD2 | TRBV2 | TGTGCCAGCAGTATAAGCGGGGTGTGTGATACGCAGTATTTT | CASSISGVCDTQYF
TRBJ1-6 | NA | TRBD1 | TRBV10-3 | TGTGCCATCAGCGGGACAGAACAAAGAAATTCACCCCTCCACTTT | CAISGTEQRNSPLHF
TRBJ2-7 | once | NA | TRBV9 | TGTGCCAGCGCCCAGGACACGCAGGGGGGCGAGCAGTACTTC | CASAQDTQGGEQYF
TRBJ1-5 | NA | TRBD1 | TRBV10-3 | TGTGCCATCAGTGAGTCCGGGACAGGGGTTAGCAATCAGCCCCAGCATTTT | CAISESGTGVSNQPQHF
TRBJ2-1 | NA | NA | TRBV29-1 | TGCAGCGTTGGAAACACGGAGGGTGAGCAGTTCTTC | CSVGNTEGEQFF
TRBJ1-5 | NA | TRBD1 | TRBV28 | TGTGCCAGCAGACAGGGGTCCACTTATAGCAATCAGCCCCAGCATTTT | CASRQGSTYSNQPQHF
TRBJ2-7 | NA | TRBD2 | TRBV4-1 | TGCGCCAGCAGCCAAGATCTGGCGGGGGGGGCCTACGAGCAGTACTTC | CASSQDLAGGAYEQYF
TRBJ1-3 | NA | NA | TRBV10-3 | TGTGCCATCCAGACAGTTTCTGGAAACACCATATATTTT | CAIQTVSGNTIYF
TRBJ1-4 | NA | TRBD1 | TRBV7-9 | TGTGCCAGCAGCAAGGGACAGGGGGCGCCATTAATGGATGAAAAACTGTTTTTT | CASSKGQGAPLMDEKLFF
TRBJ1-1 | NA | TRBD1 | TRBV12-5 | TGTGCTAGTGGTTTGGGGACAGGGGGCATGAACACTGAAGCTTTCTTT | CASGLGTGGMNTEAFF
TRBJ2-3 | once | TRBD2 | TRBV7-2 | TGTGCCAGCAGCCCATGGGGGGGTACAGATACGCAGTATTTT | CASSPWGGTDTQYF
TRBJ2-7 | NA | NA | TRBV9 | TGTGCCAGCAGCGTTGGGACAAACTACGAGCAGTACTTC | CASSVGTNYEQYF
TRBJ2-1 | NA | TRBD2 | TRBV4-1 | TGCGCCAGCAGCAAAATAGCGGGGCTGTCCTACAATGAGCAGTTCTTC | CASSKIAGLSYNEQFF
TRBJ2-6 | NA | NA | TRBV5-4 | TGTGCCAGCAGCTTGCGTAGAGTCCAGGGGGGCTCTGGGGCCAACGTCCTGACTTTC | CASSLRRVQGGSGANVLTF
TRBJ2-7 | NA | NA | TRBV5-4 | TGTGCCAGCAGCCGTGGACAACACGAGCAGTACTTC | CASSRGQHEQYF
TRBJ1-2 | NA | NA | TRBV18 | TGTGCCAGCTCACACAGACAGCCTGAGGGCTACACCTTC | CASSHRQPEGYTF
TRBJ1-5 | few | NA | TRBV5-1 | TGCGCCAGCAGCTTAACGGGGGAGGACCGGCCCCAGCATTTT | CASSLTGEDRPQHF
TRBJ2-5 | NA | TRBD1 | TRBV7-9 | TGTGCCAGCAGCTTACGGGACAGCTTCCAAGAGACCCAGTACTTC | CASSLRDSFQETQYF
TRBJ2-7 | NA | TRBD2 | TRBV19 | TGTGCCAGTAGTATGCGGGGGGCCTCCTACGAGCAGTACTTC | CASSMRGASYEQYF
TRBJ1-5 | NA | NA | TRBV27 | TGTGCCAGCAGTTTATCCGGGGGAACACGACAGCCCCAGCATTTT | CASSLSGGTRQPQHF
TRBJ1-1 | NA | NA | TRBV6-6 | TGTGCCAGCAGTCCTGCGGGAGCGAACACTGAAGCTTTCTTT | CASSPAGANTEAFF
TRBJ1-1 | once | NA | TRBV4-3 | TGCGCCAGCAGCCACGCGCGTGTCATGAACACTGAAGCTTTCTTT | CASSHARVMNTEAFF
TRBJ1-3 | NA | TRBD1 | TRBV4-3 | TGCGCCAGCGCATTACAGGGGGCGATTGGAAACACCATATATTTT | CASALQGAIGNTIYF
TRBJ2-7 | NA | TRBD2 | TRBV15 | TGTGCCACCAGCAGCCCCGGGACTAGTTCACTGCAGTACTTC | CATSSPGTSSLQYF
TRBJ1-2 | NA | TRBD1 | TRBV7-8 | TGTGCCAGCAGTCTGGACAGGCGGCCTACTAACTATGGCTACACCTTC | CASSLDRRPTNYGYTF
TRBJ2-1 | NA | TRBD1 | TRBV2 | TGTGCCAGCACTAGACAGGGTTCGGATGAGCAGTTCTTC | CASTRQGSDEQFF
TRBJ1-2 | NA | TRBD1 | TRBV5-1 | TGCGCCAGCAGCTTGTCACCGGGACAGGGGGATAGTAGCTATGGCTACACCTTC | CASSLSPGQGDSSYGYTF
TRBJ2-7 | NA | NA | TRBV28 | TGTGCCAGCAGTTTTGGCGGCTCCTACGAGCAGTACTTC | CASSFGGSYEQYF
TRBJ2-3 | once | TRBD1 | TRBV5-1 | TGCGCCAGCAGCTTGCGACAGGGGAGCACAGATACGCAGTATTTT | CASSLRQGSTDTQYF
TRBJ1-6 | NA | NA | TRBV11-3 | TGTGCCAGCAGCATCAGGACGCAAGCGGATTCACCCCTCCACTTT | CASSIRTQADSPLHF
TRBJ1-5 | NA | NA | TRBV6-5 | TGTGCCAGCAGCCAGGACAGTAGCAATCAGCCCCAGCATTTT | CASSQDSSNQPQHF
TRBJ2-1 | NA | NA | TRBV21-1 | TGTGCCAGCAGCAAATGTCCAGGGGAACTGAATGAGCAGTTCTTC | CASSKCPGELNEQFF
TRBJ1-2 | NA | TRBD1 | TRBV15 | TGTGCCACCAGCAGAGAGCTCCGGACAGGGCCTAACTATGGCTACACCTTC | CATSRELRTGPNYGYTF
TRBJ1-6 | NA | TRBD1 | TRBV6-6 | TGTGCCAGCAGCTCGGGACAGATTAATTCACCCCTCCACTTT | CASSSGQINSPLHF
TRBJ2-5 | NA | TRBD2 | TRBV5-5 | TGTGCCAGCAGCCCGATGACACCCTCCAGGGAGGGTAGAGAGACCCAGTACTTC | CASSPMTPSREGRETQYF
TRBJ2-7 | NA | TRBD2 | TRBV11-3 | TGTGCCAGCAGCTTAGCGGGGGGGCCGGGGGAGCAGTACTTC | CASSLAGGPGEQYF
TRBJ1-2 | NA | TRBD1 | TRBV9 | TGTGCCAGCAGCCACGGGGACAGGGAAACAACGGGCTATGGCTACACCTTC | CASSHGDRETTGYGYTF
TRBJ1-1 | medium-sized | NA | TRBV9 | TGTGCCAGCAGCGTATCGGGGATGAACACTGAAGCTTTCTTT | CASSVSGMNTEAFF
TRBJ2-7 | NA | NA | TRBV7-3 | TGTGCCAGCAGCCCTACTGGTGTGGTGACTGCCTACGAGCAGTACTTC | CASSPTGVVTAYEQYF
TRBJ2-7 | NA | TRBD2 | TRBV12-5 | TGTGCTACCGTGGGACGGGAGGTCTACGAGCAGTACTTC | CATVGREVYEQYF
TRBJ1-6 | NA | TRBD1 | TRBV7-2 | TGTGCCAGCAGCGACGGACAGGGTCTGAATTCACCCCTCCACTTT | CASSDGQGLNSPLHF
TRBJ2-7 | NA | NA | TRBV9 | TGTGCCAGCAGCTTAAGCAGGGGGGACGAGCAGTACTTC | CASSLSRGDEQYF
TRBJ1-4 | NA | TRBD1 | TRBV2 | TGTGCCAGCAGTACAACAGGGGGCTCTAATGAAAAACTGTTTTTT | CASSTTGGSNEKLFF
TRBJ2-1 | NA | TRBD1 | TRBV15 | TGTGCCACCAGCATGAGGGGACAGGGACTTTACAATGAGCAGTTCTTC | CATSMRGQGLYNEQFF
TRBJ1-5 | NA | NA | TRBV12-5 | TGTGCTAGTGGCCACCCCACCTACGGGGTTTGTAGCAATCAGCCCCAGCATTTT | CASGHPTYGVCSNQPQHF
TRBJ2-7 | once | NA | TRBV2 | TGTGCCAGCGTGGGGCAGGGCTATAACTACGAGCAGTACTTC | CASVGQGYNYEQYF
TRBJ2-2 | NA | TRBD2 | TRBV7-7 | TGTGCCAGCAGCTTGGGACTAGCGGGGGGTCTAGGCACCGGGGAGCTGTTTTTT | CASSLGLAGGLGTGELFF